Detailed here is one T cell receptor beta chain. Its antigen remains unidentified. Since a much larger clone is just one base distant, this may be a read error. The data are from a study of T cells in Graves' hyperthyroidism and ophthalmopathy. Study outcomes and limitations: The authors' 13 V-J model separated ophthalmopathy from stable hyperthyroidism. The blood repertoire included most of the expanded thyroid clonotypes above 0.001.

Researchers amplified the TCR beta CDR3 regions from RNA transcripts. Researchers ran a first-round RT-PCR on the TCR CDR3 using the HTBI primer set. From the multiplex PCR reads, TCRdb called clonotypes with MiXCR, one entry per CDR3 protein. The repertoire consists of around 540,000 distinct CDR3 sequences, with around 46% occurring once and the leading ten covering roughly 8.2%. Germline CDR1 SGHVS, CDR2 FNYEAQ. V shed 5 bases, J shed 8 bases, and the junction held 3 bases outside the gene matches. The CDR3 contains 12 residues. Patients aged 18 to 65 had newly diagnosed hyperthyroidism of under 2 months' duration. Lactation, pregnancy, other autoimmune disease or uncontrolled infection led to exclusion of patients.

Input material: peripheral blood or thyroid tissue (not recorded which). The chain is built from TRBV7-6 and TRBJ1-5, with 7 bases lining up with TRBD1. This TCR was sampled from a woman under 30 with Graves' hyperthyroidism. The CDR3 nucleotides read TGTGCCAGCAGCGCCAGGGGGAAGCCCCAGCATTTT. It yields the protein CASSARGKPQHF.